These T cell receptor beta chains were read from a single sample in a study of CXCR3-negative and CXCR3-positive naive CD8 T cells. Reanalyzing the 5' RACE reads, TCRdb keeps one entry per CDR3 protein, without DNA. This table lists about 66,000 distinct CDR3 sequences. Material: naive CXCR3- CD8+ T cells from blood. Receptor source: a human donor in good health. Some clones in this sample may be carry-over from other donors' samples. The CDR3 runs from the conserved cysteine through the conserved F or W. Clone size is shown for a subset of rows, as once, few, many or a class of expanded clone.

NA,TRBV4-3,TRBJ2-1,CASSQEGLAENEQFF
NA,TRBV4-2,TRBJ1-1,CASSQELQDGQGARWVMNTEAFF
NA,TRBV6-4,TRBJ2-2,CASSEKQETGELFF
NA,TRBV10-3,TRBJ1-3,CAISFDRGSGNTIYF
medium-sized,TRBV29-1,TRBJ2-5,CSVEAGQGLTLQETQYF
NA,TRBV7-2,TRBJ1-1,CASSDRVGTEAFF
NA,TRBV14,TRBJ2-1,CASSQAGAGAAIYNEQFF
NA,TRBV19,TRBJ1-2,CASSPSGTTYNYGYTF
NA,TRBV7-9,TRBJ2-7,CASSLVQATSYEQYF
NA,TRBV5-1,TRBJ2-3,CASSPPQATSGDTDTQYF
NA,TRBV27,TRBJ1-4,CASSYRVSTNEKLFF
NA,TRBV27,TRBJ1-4,CASSFMGNNEKLFF
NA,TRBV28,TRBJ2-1,CASVPGQGALRNEQFF
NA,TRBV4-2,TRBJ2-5,CASSQSMPGIQETQYF
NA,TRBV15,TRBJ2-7,CATRDRGYYEQYF
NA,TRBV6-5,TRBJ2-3,CASSYLGTGRWGTQYF
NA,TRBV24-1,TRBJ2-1,CATSWGVGEGVDNEQFF
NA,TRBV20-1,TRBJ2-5,CSPQGLGAAETQYF
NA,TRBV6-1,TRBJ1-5,CASSEAGTNNQPQHF
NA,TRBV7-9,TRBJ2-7,CASSPRQGVVGEQYF
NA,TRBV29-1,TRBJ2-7,CSVAGAEIYEQYF
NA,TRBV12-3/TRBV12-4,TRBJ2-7,CASSLALDYEQYF
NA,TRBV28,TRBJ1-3,CASSVPGNTIYF
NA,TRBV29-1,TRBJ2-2,CSAALFTGELFF
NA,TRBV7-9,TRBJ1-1,CASYRTGNTEAFF
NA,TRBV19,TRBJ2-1,CASSTAGGPNEQFF
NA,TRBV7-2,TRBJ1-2,CASSLTQGRAVYGYTF
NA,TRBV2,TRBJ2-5,CASSEAKETQYF
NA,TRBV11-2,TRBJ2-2,CASSPPEGVRTGELFF
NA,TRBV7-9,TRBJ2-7,CASTVLFGTLTYEQYF
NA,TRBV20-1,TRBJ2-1,CSARDPGLSSYNEQFF
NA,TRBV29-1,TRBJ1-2,CSVVAALANYGYTF
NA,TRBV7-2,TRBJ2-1,CASSFTSGNNEQFF
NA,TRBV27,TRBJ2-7,CASSPRTGPLSFPFYEQYF
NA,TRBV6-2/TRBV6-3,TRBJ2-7,CASSYIAGQDYEQYF
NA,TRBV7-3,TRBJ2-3,CASSPGTKYTDTQYF
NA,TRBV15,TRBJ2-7,CATLEDRGFYEQYF
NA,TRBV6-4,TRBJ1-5,CASSDRCREKDQPQHF
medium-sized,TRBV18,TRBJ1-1,CASSPGGNRTEAFF
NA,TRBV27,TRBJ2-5,CASRSGGGEAF
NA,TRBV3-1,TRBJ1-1,CASSPPGGGKDTEAFF
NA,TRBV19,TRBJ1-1,CASSPYVGDLNTEAFF
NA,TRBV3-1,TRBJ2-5,CASGPYATQVGAQYF
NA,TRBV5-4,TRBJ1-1,CASRLTGDYTEAFF
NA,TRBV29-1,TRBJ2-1,CSVERGPGNEQFF
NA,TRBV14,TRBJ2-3,CASSHAGTDTQYF
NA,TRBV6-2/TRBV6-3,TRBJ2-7,CASSYRSVYEQYF
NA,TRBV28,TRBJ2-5,CASEGDRRLGETQYF
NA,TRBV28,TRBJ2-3,CASSFLVSIPTQYF
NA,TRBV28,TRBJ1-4,CASSKPATNEKLFF
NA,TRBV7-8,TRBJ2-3,CASSARHATGDGDTQYF